Shown below are 15 T cell receptor beta chains from a single sample sequenced in a study of blood T cell repertoires in COVID-19. Libraries were prepared by immunoSEQ multiplex PCR; TCRdb keeps only in-frame clonotypes and omits some of them. The sample comprises approximately 360,000 clones, under 85% of which are singletons, and approximately 5% rests with the top ten. Specimen: PBMCs or T cells enriched from blood (not recorded which). The receptor source for this set is a woman aged 45-60 years who had recovered from COVID-19.

The chain combines TRBV3-1 (or the pseudogene TRBV3-2) with TRBJ2-7; D remains ambiguous. CDR1 is LGHDT and CDR2 is YNNKEL in the germline V gene (reference sequence). This CDR3 has 14 residues. Trimming removed 1 base from V and 2 bases from J, with 9 bases in between. CDR3 sequence: CASSQAHGPYEQYF. In nucleotides, the CDR3 is TGTGCCAGCAGCCAAGCCCATGGGCCCTACGAGCAGTACTTC.

The V and J genes are TRBV7-2 and TRBJ1-1; unclear D gene. The V gene lost 3 bases and the J gene lost 2 bases, with 10 bases spanning the gap. CDR3 length equals 14 residues. The germline gives CDR1 SGHTA, CDR2 FQGNSA. CDR3 amino acids: CASSFLQSNTEAFF. CDR3 coding DNA: TGTGCCAGCAGCTTCTTACAGTCCAACACTGAAGCTTTCTTT.

The V call is TRBV11-1, the J call TRBJ2-7; tentatively, D is TRBD1 (5 bases). The CDR3 has 15 residues. CDR1 is SGHAT and CDR2 is FQDESV in the germline V gene (reference sequence). Between the trimmed V and J ends, which lost 0 bases and 3 bases, there was a span of 12 bases. DNA for the CDR3: TGTGCCAGCAGCTTAGCGGGGCTCACGGACTACGAGCAGTACTTC. This translates into CASSLAGLTDYEQYF. The full variable domain, with the rest looked up from reference TRBV11-1 and TRBJ2-7, is EAEVAQSPRYKITEKSQAVAFWCDPISGHATLYWYRQILGQGPELLVQFQDESVVDDSQLPKDRFSAERLKGVDSTLKIQPAELGDSAMYLCASSLAGLTDYEQYFGPGTRLTVT.

This clone came up a few times. The V gene is TRBV19, the J gene TRBJ1-2; D may be TRBD1 (6 bases). This CDR3 has 16 residues. CDR1 and CDR2 from the germline V gene are LNHDA and SQIVND (reference sequence). The V gene lost 0 bases and the J gene lost 4 bases, with 15 bases spanning the gap. CDR3 sequence: CASSIDVGGLPYGYTF. The CDR3 bases are TGTGCCAGTAGTATAGACGTCGGGGGGCTACCCTATGGCTACACCTTC.

The chain employs TRBV6-5 and TRBJ1-2; no firm D call. This CDR3 comprises 15 residues. Between the trimmed V and J ends, which lost 2 bases and 4 bases, there was a span of 14 bases. Looked up from germline, CDR1 is MNHEY and CDR2 is SVGAGI. CDR3 in amino acids: CASSYEGFGGYGYTF. CDR3 sequence (DNA): TGTGCCAGCAGTTACGAGGGTTTCGGCGGCTATGGCTACACCTTC.

Remarks on this clone: This CDR3 is also generated by other DNA sequences in the sample. This chain links TRBV18 with TRBJ1-1; D unresolved. Trimming cost V 2 bases and J 1 base, with 8 bases left between them. The CDR3 runs to 14 residues. Germline V lookup: CDR1 KGHSH, CDR2 LQKENI. CDR3 nucleotide sequence: TGTGCCAGCTCACCATCCCCCGGGAACACTGAAGCTTTCTTT. It is translated as CASSPSPGNTEAFF.

This clone has a count of ten or more. V and J are TRBV5-6 and TRBJ1-1; 8 bases are a match to TRBD1. V lost 3 bases, J lost 5 bases, and 12 bases stayed unmatched. CDR3 size: 16 residues. The V gene's germline CDR1 is SGHDT and CDR2 YYEEEE. CDR3 DNA sequence: TGTGCCAGCAGCTCCCAGACAGGGGAAGGGACGACTGAAGCTTTCTTT. Residues: CASSSQTGEGTTEAFF. The full variable domain, completed using reference TRBV5-6 and TRBJ1-1, is DAGVTQSPTHLIKTRGQQVTLRCSPKSGHDTVSWYQQALGQGPQFIFQYYEEEERQRGNFPDRFSGHQFPNYSSELNVNALLLGDSALYLCASSSQTGEGTTEAFFGQGTRLTVV.

This clone was recorded a few times. The same CDR3 arises from other DNA sequences in this sample as well. The chain recombines TRBV5-5 with TRBJ2-1, with D unclear. The germline V gene has CDR1 SGHKS and CDR2 YYEKEE (reference sequence). The CDR3 is 13 residues long. Trimming took 1 base from V and 4 from J, leaving 6 bases between them. This CDR3 is CASSLTEYNEQFF. DNA for the CDR3: TGTGCCAGCAGCTTGACAGAGTACAATGAGCAGTTCTTC.

In its sample, this clone was seen once. The genes are TRBV27 and TRBJ2-7, with 8 bases fitting TRBD2. V was clipped by 0 bases and J by 5 bases; unmatched bases: 6. The germline V gene has CDR1 MNHEY and CDR2 SMNVEV (reference sequence). The CDR3 is 15 residues long. CDR3 loop: CASSLSSGEWNEQYF. The CDR3 DNA follows: TGTGCCAGCAGTTTATCTAGCGGGGAGTGGAACGAGCAGTACTTC.

The V and J genes are TRBV5-6 and TRBJ1-2, with D maybe TRBD1 (6 bases). With 3 bases removed from V and 6 bases from J, the gap between germline ends came to 9 bases. The CDR3 sequence is 12 residues long. Germline loops: CDR1 SGHDT, CDR2 YYEEEE. CDR3 sequence (DNA): TGTGCCAGCAGCTACCGGGACAATGGCTACACCTTC. It yields the protein CASSYRDNGYTF.

The J gene is TRBJ2-5, the V gene TRBV19, with unresolved D. This CDR3 region has 13 residues. The germline V gene has CDR1 LNHDA and CDR2 SQIVND (reference sequence). The ends were cut back, 1 base at V and 3 bases at J, with 6 bases in the middle. CDR3 in amino acids: CASSIGSKETQYF. The CDR3 DNA is TGTGCCAGTAGTATAGGCAGTAAAGAGACCCAGTACTTC.

V is TRBV7-2 and J is TRBJ1-1; maybe TRBD1 (5 bases). This CDR3 region has 12 residues. Germline values: CDR1 SGHTA, CDR2 FQGNSA. Trimming took 1 base from V and 11 from J, leaving 11 bases between them. Written as DNA, the CDR3 is TGTGCCAGCAGCTTAGGCAGGGTGGAGGCTTTCTTT. It is translated as CASSLGRVEAFF.

The CDR3 DNA sequence: TGTGCCTGGCACCTGGGGAGCTCCTACAATGAGCAGTTCTTC. This encodes CAWHLGSSYNEQFF. The chain joins TRBV30 to TRBJ2-1; a weak D match, TRBD2 (5 bases). V lost 5 bases and J 0 bases, leaving 11 bases between the germline ends. This CDR3 region has 14 residues. CDR1 and CDR2 (germline): GTSNPN, SVGIG (reference sequence).

The chain recombines TRBV14 with TRBJ1-1, with D unclear. CDR3 length: 13 residues. The germline gives CDR1 SGHDN, CDR2 FVKESK. V dropped 0 bases and J dropped 4 bases, with 6 bases sitting between them. CDR3 nucleotides: TGTGCCAGCAGCCAAGACCGGGTCACTGAAGCTTTCTTT. Translation: CASSQDRVTEAFF.

The chain combines TRBV6-6 with TRBJ1-2, with D possibly matching TRBD1 (6 bases). CDR1 is MNHNY and CDR2 is SVGAGI in the germline V gene (reference sequence). V dropped 5 bases and J dropped 8 bases, with 18 bases sitting between them. The CDR3 totals 14 residues. The DNA for the CDR3 is TGTGCCAGCAGTCTAGGGAGGGGGTCGGGGGGCTACACCTTC. This codes for CASSLGRGSGGYTF.